The 5 T cell receptor beta chains given below trace back to one sample, sequenced in a study of shared clonotypes between healthy human individuals. CD45RO-negative, CCR7-selected cells formed the naive CD8 fraction, which excluded terminally differentiated effector memory CD45RA+ cells. The data were produced by immunoSEQ multiplex PCR, yet TCRdb's version contains in-frame clones alone and is incomplete. Of about 2.2 million clones in the sample, 93% were seen once. The specimen sequenced was naive CD8+ T cells from PBMCs. All receptors come from a young man in good health. Some clones in this sample may be carry-over from other donors' samples.

The V call is TRBV4-1, the J call TRBJ1-2; D call uncertain. CDR3 length equals 16 residues. Germline CDR1 and CDR2: MGHRA and YSYEKL. V dropped 0 bases and J dropped 0 bases, with 11 bases sitting between them. The CDR3 nucleotides are TGCGCCAGCAGCCAAGACGCGAAGGGCACTAACTATGGCTACACCTTC. It encodes CASSQDAKGTNYGYTF.

V gene TRBV19 combines with J gene TRBJ2-7; D is unclear. The CDR3 extends over 13 amino acids. Germline V CDR1 and CDR2: LNHDA, SQIVND (reference sequence). V was cut by 5 bases and J by 1 base, with 9 bases left in between. The CDR3 spells CASSGRLSYEQYF. CDR3 coding DNA: TGTGCCAGTAGTGGAAGGCTGTCCTACGAGCAGTACTTC.

CDR3 sequence (DNA): TGTGCCAGCAGTTTACGTGTAACAGGGAACCAGTTCTTC. Its translation is CASSLRVTGNQFF. The chain carries TRBV28 and TRBJ2-1; possible D gene TRBD1, 6 bases. The CDR3 is made up of 13 amino acids. Trimming took off 2 bases at V and 13 bases at J, with 15 bases between the two ends. CDR1 and CDR2 from the germline V gene are MDHEN and SYDVKM.

The chain combines TRBV18 with TRBJ2-7; D might be TRBD1 (6 bases). The CDR3 runs to 15 residues. CDR1 KGHSH and CDR2 LQKENI come from the germline V gene. V lost 5 bases to trimming and J lost 5 bases, with 19 bases between them. CDR3 coding DNA: TGTGCCAGCTCAGCTACGACAGGAGCCTCGCACGAGCAGTACTTC. It is translated as CASSATTGASHEQYF.

The chain combines TRBV6-1 with TRBJ2-7; no reliable D call. Germline CDR1 MNHNS, CDR2 SASEGT. The ends were cut back, 9 bases at V and 0 bases at J, with 6 bases in the middle. The CDR3 loop spans 11 amino acids. This CDR3 reads CASMVSYEQYF. Here the CDR3 DNA reads TGTGCCAGTATGGTCTCCTACGAGCAGTACTTC.